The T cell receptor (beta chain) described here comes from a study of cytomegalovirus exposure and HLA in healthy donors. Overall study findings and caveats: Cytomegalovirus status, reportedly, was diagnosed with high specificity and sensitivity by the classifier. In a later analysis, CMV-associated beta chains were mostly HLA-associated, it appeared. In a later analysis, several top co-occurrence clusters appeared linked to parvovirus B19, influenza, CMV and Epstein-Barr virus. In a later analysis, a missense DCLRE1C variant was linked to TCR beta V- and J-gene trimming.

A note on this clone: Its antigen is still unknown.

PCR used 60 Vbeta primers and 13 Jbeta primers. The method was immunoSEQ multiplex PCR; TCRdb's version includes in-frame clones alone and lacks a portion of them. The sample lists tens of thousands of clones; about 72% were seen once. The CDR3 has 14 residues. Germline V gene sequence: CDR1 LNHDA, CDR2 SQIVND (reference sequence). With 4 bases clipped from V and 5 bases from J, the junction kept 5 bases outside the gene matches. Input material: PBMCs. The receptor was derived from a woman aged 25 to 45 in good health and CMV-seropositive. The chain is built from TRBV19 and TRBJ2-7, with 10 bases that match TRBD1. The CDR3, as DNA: TGTGCCAGTAGTACGGGACAGGGGAACAACGAGCAGTACTTC. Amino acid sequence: CASSTGQGNNEQYF.